Below, one T cell receptor beta chain is given with its context. This specimen belongs to a study of response to subunit inactivated influenza vaccine. The length of the CDR3 is 16 residues. Germline V lookup: CDR1 SGHRS, CDR2 YFSETQ. Trimming removed 4 bases at V and 5 bases at J, with 20 bases between. Via MiXCR, TCRdb re-called the RT-PCR reads, giving one row per CDR3 protein. The table records more than 600,000 distinct CDR3 sequences, about 18% of them present only once. This receptor was taken from a man over 45 who received an inactivated influenza vaccine. Sequenced here: PBMCs from blood, sampled roughly 5 days after vaccination. V usage is TRBV5-1 and J usage is TRBJ2-3; D is unresolved. The CDR3 bases are TGCGCCAGCAGCCCTGGCCGGGCTCGTGATGGAGATACGCAGTATTTT. Amino acid sequence: CASSPGRARDGDTQYF.